The 20 T cell receptor beta chains reported below all come from one sample, sequenced in a study of patients and donors after allogeneic stem cell transplantation. A single record per CDR3 protein comes from TCRdb applying MiXCR to the RT-PCR reads. The table includes some 880,000 distinct CDR3 sequences, roughly 18% detected once. Input material: blood, either unsorted or a sorted T cell fraction (not recorded which). The receptor source for this set is a human donor who was either an allogeneic HSCT recipient or a stem cell or donor lymphocyte infusion donor (not recorded which). It is not recorded whose cells these are; they may come from a transplant donor.

This chain joins TRBV5-5 and TRBJ1-1; D possibly corresponds to TRBD1 (6 bases). Germline V gene lookup returns CDR1 SGHKS and CDR2 YYEKEE (reference sequence). The CDR3 runs to 15 residues. V lost 0 bases to trimming and J lost 2 bases, with 11 bases between them. CDR3 bases: TGTGCCAGCAGCTTGGCCCCAGGGGAAAACACTGAAGCTTTCTTT. It specifies CASSLAPGENTEAFF.

The chain has TRBV7-9 and TRBJ2-3, with 8 bases matching TRBD2. The germline V gene encodes CDR1 SEHNR and CDR2 FQNEAQ (reference sequence). The CDR3 contains 16 residues. The ends lost 5 bases at V and 1 base at J; junction bases unmatched: 8. CDR3 sequence reads: CASSKTGTRGTDTQYF. Written as DNA, the CDR3 is TGTGCCAGCAGCAAAACCGGGACTAGGGGCACAGATACGCAGTATTTT.

Many counts were recorded for this clonotype. The chain couples TRBV24-1 to TRBJ1-1; D is perhaps TRBD1 (5 bases). V lost 5 bases and J lost 1, with 13 bases in between. From germline, CDR1 is KGHDR and CDR2 SFDVKD. The CDR3 is made up of 15 amino acids. The CDR3 loop is CATSASGHGNTEAFF. CDR3 coding DNA: TGTGCCACCAGTGCCTCCGGACACGGGAACACTGAAGCTTTCTTT.

This clonotype occurred a few times. The gene calls are TRBV12-3 or TRBV12-4 and TRBJ2-1; possibly TRBD1 or TRBD2 for D (6 bases each). The CDR3 has 18 residues. The V end was cut by 5 bases, the J end by 1 base, with 21 bases between. CDR3 DNA sequence: TGTGCCAGCAGTGCATCGGGGGCGGCCCTGAGGTCCTACAATGAGCAGTTCTTC. Translation: CASSASGAALRSYNEQFF.

This clonotype occurred a few times. J is TRBJ1-5 and V is TRBV2, with TRBD1 as a possible D gene (6 bases). Germline CDR1 is SNHLY and CDR2 is FYNNEI. V was pared by 4 bases and J by 5 bases, with 12 bases between. The CDR3 covers 14 residues. This CDR3 reads CASSGEGGHQPQHF. The DNA of the CDR3 is TGTGCCAGCAGTGGGGAGGGGGGGCATCAGCCCCAGCATTTT.

This chain links TRBV7-3 with TRBJ2-7; D perhaps matches TRBD1 (6 bases). The CDR3 covers 15 residues. Germline assignment: CDR1 SGHTA and CDR2 FQGTGA. Trimming removed 2 bases from V and 4 bases from J, with 15 bases in between. DNA for the CDR3: TGTGCCAGCAGCTTAGGGGGCGGCGATGGGTACGAGCAGTACTTC. It specifies CASSLGGGDGYEQYF.

J is TRBJ2-7 and V is TRBV15; TRBD2 might be the D (6 bases). There are 16 residues in the CDR3. Trimming took 2 bases from V and 4 from J, leaving 18 bases between them. Per germline, CDR1 LNHNV and CDR2 YYDKDF (reference sequence). The CDR3: CATSRSPKGLLYEQYF. CDR3 sequence (DNA): TGTGCCACCAGCAGATCCCCGAAGGGACTTCTTTACGAGCAGTACTTC.

V and J are TRBV5-6 and TRBJ1-5; 8 positions match TRBD1. V shed 0 bases and J 3 bases; nucleotides not matched to a gene: 5. Germline V gene lookup returns CDR1 SGHDT and CDR2 YYEEEE. The CDR3 is 16 amino acids. This CDR3 is CASSLGARGHNQPQHF. CDR3 bases: TGTGCCAGCAGCTTGGGTGCCAGGGGGCACAATCAGCCCCAGCATTTT.

Only a few counts were recorded for this clonotype. The chain combines TRBV4-1 with TRBJ2-3; 11 nucleotides align to TRBD1. CDR1 MGHRA and CDR2 YSYEKL come from the germline V gene. With 4 bases clipped from V and 6 bases from J, the junction kept 6 bases outside the gene matches. The CDR3 is made up of 15 amino acids. CDR3 sequence: CASSRGQGAWDTQYF. In nucleotides, the CDR3 is TGCGCCAGCAGCCGCGGACAGGGGGCCTGGGATACGCAGTATTTT.

This clonotype was seen more than once but under ten times. This chain links TRBV21-1 with TRBJ2-5. TRBV21-1 is termed a pseudogene. The length of the CDR3 is 13 residues. This CDR3 is CASSAGSGETQYF. For the CDR3, the DNA is TGTGCCAGCAGCGCTGGATCTGGAGAGACCCAGTACTTC.

This clonotype was seen a handful of times. V usage is TRBV29-1 and J usage is TRBJ2-7, with 12 bases fitting TRBD1. V gave up 4 bases and J gave up 7 bases; unmatched junction bases: 11. The CDR3 length is 15 residues. The germline V gene encodes CDR1 SQVTM and CDR2 ANQGSEA. The DNA for the CDR3 is TGCAGCGTTGCCCGGGACAGGGGGCCCAGGATGGAGCAGTACTTC. Its protein product is CSVARDRGPRMEQYF.

This clonotype was counted only a few times. The rearrangement links TRBV20-1 to TRBJ2-1, with D perhaps TRBD2 (6 bases). Germline V gene lookup returns CDR1 DFQATT and CDR2 SNEGSKA (reference sequence). The CDR3 has 12 amino acids. V lost 4 bases and J 8 bases, leaving 12 bases between the germline ends. The CDR3 bases are TGCAGTGCTATCTCGGGAGACTATGAGCAGTTCTTC. Translating gives CSAISGDYEQFF.

This clonotype was found a few times. This sequence joins TRBV6-1 and TRBJ2-3, with 10 bases matching TRBD1. Per the germline V gene, CDR1 is MNHNS and CDR2 is SASEGT. The CDR3 runs 16 residues. Trimming cost V 5 bases and J 0 bases; bases outside gene matches: 5. For the CDR3, the DNA is TGTGCCAGCAGTAGACGACAGGGGGCGAGCACAGATACGCAGTATTTT. Amino acids: CASSRRQGASTDTQYF.

This clonotype came up a few times. V is TRBV5-1 and J is TRBJ1-5; D not resolved. The CDR3 sequence is 15 residues long. V lost 2 bases and J lost 4, with 13 bases in between. In germline, CDR1 is SGHRS, CDR2 YFSETQ. The CDR3 region has the DNA TGCGCCAGCAGCTTCGGTCTGGACGGAAATCAGCCCCAGCATTTT. This encodes CASSFGLDGNQPQHF.

The J gene is TRBJ2-1, the V gene TRBV6-2 or TRBV6-3, with 12 bases that match TRBD2. CDR3 length: 20 amino acids. V trimming: 0 bases; J trimming: 0 bases; junction bases outside the gene matches: 9. Germline V lookup: CDR1 MNHEY, CDR2 SVGEGT. The DNA of the CDR3 is TGTGCCAGCAGTTACTCTTCGACTAGCGGGGGCTCCAGCTCCTACAATGAGCAGTTCTTC. Protein sequence: CASSYSSTSGGSSSYNEQFF.

This clonotype was detected once. This chain links TRBV4-1 with TRBJ2-5; 7 bases fit TRBD1. J was trimmed by 1 base and V by 3 bases; bases with no gene match: 2. This CDR3 comprises 14 residues. From germline, CDR1 is MGHRA and CDR2 YSYEKL. The CDR3 protein is CASSHGDSQETQYF. CDR3 nucleotide sequence: TGCGCCAGCAGCCACGGGGACAGCCAAGAGACCCAGTACTTC.

In its sample, this clonotype was seen a few times. The chain couples TRBV7-2 to TRBJ2-3, with D unclear. Between the trimmed V and J ends, which lost 3 bases and 1 base, there was a span of 5 bases. CDR3 size: 13 residues. From germline, CDR1 is SGHTA and CDR2 FQGNSA. The CDR3 loop reads CASSFWGTDTQYF. The CDR3 nucleotides read TGTGCCAGCAGCTTTTGGGGCACAGATACGCAGTATTTT.

The chain carries TRBV6-5 and TRBJ1-2, with D possibly being TRBD1 (6 bases). Germline loops: CDR1 MNHEY, CDR2 SVGAGI. The CDR3 is made up of 11 amino acids. CDR3: CASGADYGYTF. In DNA, the CDR3 is TGTGCTTCAGGGGCAGACTATGGCTACACCTTC.

This rearrangement joins TRBV5-6 to TRBJ2-1, with a possible D match to TRBD1 (6 bases). From germline, CDR1 is SGHDT and CDR2 YYEEEE. The CDR3 is made up of 15 amino acids. V dropped 2 bases and J dropped 4 bases, with 13 bases sitting between them. This CDR3 reads CASSFRTVQYNEQFF. The DNA for the CDR3 is TGTGCCAGCAGCTTCCGGACAGTTCAATACAATGAGCAGTTCTTC.

The DNA of the CDR3 is TGTGCCAGCTGGCGTAGCGGGAGGGTAAACACCGGGGAGCTGTTTTTT. It specifies CASWRSGRVNTGELFF. The V gene is TRBV12-3 or TRBV12-4, the J gene TRBJ2-2; 11 nucleotides match TRBD2. The V segment lost 8 bases and the J segment 2 bases; nucleotides outside the gene matches: 7. This CDR3 comprises 16 residues.